This section outlines one T cell receptor beta chain sequence together with its context. The sample belongs to a study of blood T cell repertoires in COVID-19. In the study overall: The United States, Italy and Spain were the sources of the acute and convalescent COVID-19 samples. The analysed material was cDNA or gDNA that came from T cells, B-cell-depleted T cells, or PBMCs.

The V gene's germline CDR1 is LNHDA and CDR2 SQIVND (reference sequence). This CDR3 is 19 amino acids long. V shed 3 bases and J shed 2 bases, with 20 bases lying between them. Per the authors' pipeline: Amplified reference gene primers provided the basis for estimating nucleated cell counts. Measured with immunoSEQ multiplex PCR; TCRdb has only the in-frame clones, and not every one. Clonal size and the V and J genes are those of that table, whereas D and trimming came from the DNA. Here the sample spans some 270,000 clones, about 89% being singletons. The rearrangement links TRBV19 to TRBJ2-6; D is ambiguous. The clonotype originates from a man in his fifties or sixties with acute or convalescent COVID-19. The source material was peripheral blood. The DNA for the CDR3 is TGTGCCAGTAGTATCCTATTGGGCGCCACCACCGCTGGGGCCAACGTCCTGACTTTC. Translated: CASSILLGATTAGANVLTF.